The TCR beta chain described here comes from a study of blood T cell repertoires in COVID-19. For the study at large: The United States, Italy and Spain supplied acute and convalescent COVID-19 samples. The cDNA or gDNA used as material had been derived from T cells, B-cell-depleted T cells, or PBMCs.

Trimming shortened V by 2 bases and J by 3 bases, and 23 bases separated the two germline ends. This CDR3 has 18 residues. Germline V CDR1 and CDR2: SNHLY, FYNNEI. How the authors handled the data: Amplification of reference gene primers provided the estimated nucleated cell counts. This table comes from immunoSEQ multiplex PCR, and its TCRdb copy is limited to in-frame clones, with some not included. That table gives V, J and clone size, and the DNA gave D and trimming. Here the sample spans over 60,000 clones, 81% being singletons. The sequencing input was peripheral blood. The TCR comes from a human donor in a cohort sampled during active COVID-19. The chain recombines TRBV2 with TRBJ2-7, with D possibly matching TRBD2 (6 bases). The CDR3 coding sequence is TGTGCCAGCAGTGAATACGGGGGTTTAAGGGATAGGCTCTACGAGCAGTACTTC. It is translated as CASSEYGGLRDRLYEQYF.